Listed below are T cell receptor beta chains from one sample, sequenced in a study of cytomegalovirus exposure and HLA in healthy donors. The assay was immunoSEQ multiplex PCR, and TCRdb's table has in-frame clones only and misses some. The sample lists about 160,000 clones, roughly 80% seen once, with roughly 2% in the top ten. Sample: PBMCs. The receptors stem from a human donor in good health. Each CDR3 is given with its conserved first and last residue. The D gene is left open where the match is weak. Not every row has a clone size; where given, it reads once, few, many or a size class.

15,.,.,TRBJ2-7,TRBV5-1,CASSSRGSPDYEQYF,TGCGCCAGCAGCTCCCGAGGTTCCCCCGACTACGAGCAGTACTTC
15,.,few,TRBJ1-2,TRBV14,CASSQLGDTDYGYTF,TGTGCCAGCAGCCAACTAGGGGACACGGACTATGGCTACACCTTC
15,TRBD2,.,TRBJ2-1,TRBV2,CASTGGTSGVDEQFF,TGTGCCAGCACTGGGGGGACTAGCGGGGTCGATGAGCAGTTCTTC
16,.,once,TRBJ2-7,TRBV7-6,CASSLRQGGNSYEQYF,TGTGCCAGCAGCTTAAGGCAAGGCGGGAACTCCTACGAGCAGTACTTC
12,.,.,TRBJ1-2,TRBV5-6,CASSFTGTGYTF,TGTGCCAGCAGCTTTACAGGAACTGGCTACACCTTC
11,.,.,TRBJ2-5,TRBV20-1,CSSRQGETQYF,TGCAGTTCTAGGCAGGGTGAGACCCAGTACTTC
15,TRBD2,.,TRBJ2-1,TRBV5-1,CASSYLAGSYNEQFF,TGCGCCAGCAGCTATCTAGCGGGGTCCTACAATGAGCAGTTCTTC
14,.,.,TRBJ1-1,TRBV4-3,CASSQDGRNTEAFF,TGCGCCAGCAGCCAAGATGGTAGGAACACTGAAGCTTTCTTT
16,.,once,TRBJ2-3,TRBV4-3,CASSPNGGISTDTQYF,TGCGCCAGCAGCCCAAACGGCGGGATTAGCACAGATACGCAGTATTTT
16,TRBD2,.,TRBJ2-3,TRBV9,CASSAGLAGATDTQYF,TGTGCCAGCAGCGCTGGACTAGCGGGGGCAACAGATACGCAGTATTTT
15,.,.,TRBJ1-2,TRBV5-8,CASSAYTSGPYGYTF,TGTGCCAGCAGCGCCTACACCTCAGGGCCCTATGGCTACACCTTC
11,.,few,TRBJ1-1,TRBV6-6,CASSLATEAFF,TGTGCCAGCAGTTTGGCCACTGAAGCTTTCTTT
15,.,few,TRBJ2-1,TRBV7-6,CASGSGKESYNEQFF,TGTGCCAGCGGGTCGGGGAAGGAAAGTTACAATGAGCAGTTCTTC
11,.,.,TRBJ2-7,TRBV6-5,CASKIRDEQYF,TGTGCCAGCAAGATCCGCGACGAGCAGTACTTC
13,TRBD1,.,TRBJ1-2,TRBV2,CASGTGNNYGYTF,TGTGCCAGTGGGACAGGGAATAACTATGGCTACACCTTC
14,.,.,TRBJ1-2,TRBV5-4,CATSGTETNYGYTF,TGTGCCACAAGCGGGACGGAGACAAACTATGGCTACACCTTC
14,.,.,TRBJ2-5,TRBV15,CATSRAGYQETQYF,TGTGCCACCAGCAGAGCCGGTTACCAAGAGACCCAGTACTTC
14,.,.,TRBJ1-1,TRBV6-6,CASKFAGMNTEAFF,TGTGCCAGCAAATTTGCAGGCATGAACACTGAAGCTTTCTTT
14,TRBD1,.,TRBJ2-7,TRBV10-1,CASSEAGTGREQYF,TGCGCCAGCAGTGAGGCCGGGACAGGCAGGGAGCAGTACTTC
16,TRBD2,.,TRBJ2-2,TRBV7-8,CASSQTSGGTTGELFF,TGTGCCAGCAGCCAAACTAGCGGGGGGACCACCGGGGAGCTGTTTTTT
13,.,.,TRBJ1-2,TRBV27,CASSLGSNYGYTF,TGTGCCAGCAGTTTGGGCAGCAACTATGGCTACACCTTC
14,TRBD1,few,TRBJ1-1,TRBV4-3,CASSTQQGSAEAFF,TGCGCCAGCAGCACACAACAGGGGAGCGCTGAAGCTTTCTTT
13,TRBD1,.,TRBJ1-5,TRBV7-2,CASSWTGGPPQHF,TGTGCCAGCAGCTGGACAGGGGGCCCGCCCCAGCATTTT
18,.,.,TRBJ2-6,TRBV4-3,CASSQATASLSGANVLTF,TGCGCCAGCAGCCAAGCGACAGCAAGCCTCTCTGGGGCCAACGTCCTGACTTTC
16,TRBD1,.,TRBJ2-3,TRBV19,CASSPRTGEGTDTQYF,TGTGCCAGTAGTCCCCGGACAGGGGAGGGCACAGATACGCAGTATTTT
15,TRBD1,.,TRBJ1-1,TRBV6-6,CASSYFQGANTEAFF,TGTGCCAGCAGTTATTTTCAGGGGGCGAACACTGAAGCTTTCTTT
20,.,.,TRBJ1-4,TRBV4-3,CASSQEPGQTSSIYNEKLFF,TGCGCCAGCAGCCAGGAACCGGGTCAAACTTCCTCAATCTATAATGAAAAACTGTTTTTT
16,.,.,TRBJ2-3,TRBV6-5,CASSYSSDVATDTQYF,TGTGCCAGCAGTTACTCGTCAGACGTAGCTACAGATACGCAGTATTTT
14,TRBD2,.,TRBJ2-1,TRBV6-1,CASSETSGANEQFF,TGTGCCAGCAGTGAAACTAGCGGGGCCAATGAGCAGTTCTTC
16,.,.,TRBJ2-3,TRBV9,CASSGRQGLQTDTQYF,TGTGCCAGCAGCGGCCGACAGGGACTTCAGACAGATACGCAGTATTTT
14,.,.,TRBJ1-2,TRBV19,CASRPIGLNYGYTF,TGTGCGAGTCGACCGATTGGACTGAACTATGGCTACACCTTC
11,.,few,TRBJ2-7,TRBV19,CASRREHEQYF,TGTGCCAGTCGGAGGGAACACGAGCAGTACTTC
16,.,once,TRBJ1-4,TRBV4-1,CASSREPGLTNEKLFF,TGCGCCAGCAGCCGAGAGCCGGGGTTGACTAATGAAAAACTGTTTTTT
13,.,.,TRBJ2-7,TRBV5-1,CASSSTNSREQYF,TGCGCCAGCAGCTCGACTAACAGTAGGGAGCAGTACTTC
18,TRBD1,.,TRBJ1-2,TRBV7-3,CASSLIPQGQGANYGYTF,TGTGCCAGCAGCTTAATCCCTCAAGGACAGGGGGCCAACTATGGCTACACCTTC
18,.,.,TRBJ1-3,TRBV5-1,CASSRSDRQSSSGNTIYF,TGCGCCAGCAGCCGTTCGGACAGACAATCCTCCTCTGGAAACACCATATATTTT
14,.,.,TRBJ2-2,TRBV9,CASGLGLGGGELFF,TGTGCCAGCGGACTCGGACTAGGGGGCGGGGAGCTGTTTTTT
14,.,.,TRBJ2-7,TRBV29-1,CSVSQGGASYEQYF,TGCAGCGTTTCTCAGGGGGGCGCCTCCTACGAGCAGTACTTC
13,.,few,TRBJ2-7,TRBV4-3,CASSQDIGYEQYF,TGCGCCAGCAGCCAAGATATCGGCTACGAGCAGTACTTC
13,TRBD1,.,TRBJ2-7,TRBV6-5,CASSRTGLGEQYF,TGTGCCAGCAGTCGGACAGGGTTAGGCGAGCAGTACTTC
14,.,.,TRBJ2-3,TRBV6-1,CASSERGGTDTQYF,TGTGCCAGCAGTGAGAGGGGGGGAACAGATACGCAGTATTTT
14,.,few,TRBJ1-2,TRBV6-5,CASSYVGHRFGYTF,TGTGCCAGCAGTTACGTAGGACATCGTTTCGGCTACACCTTC
15,TRBD2,.,TRBJ2-3,TRBV28,CASSRLAGGTDTQYF,TGTGCCAGCAGCCGTCTAGCGGGGGGCACAGATACGCAGTATTTT
13,TRBD1,.,TRBJ1-1,TRBV11-2,CASTRAGGTEAFF,TGTGCCAGCACCAGAGCAGGGGGCACTGAAGCTTTCTTT
13,.,.,TRBJ1-1,TRBV5-1,CASSSDTNTEAFF,TGCGCCAGCAGCTCGGACACTAACACTGAAGCTTTCTTT
13,TRBD1,.,TRBJ1-2,TRBV19,CASRPGGLDGYTF,TGTGCCAGTAGACCAGGGGGTTTAGATGGCTACACCTTC
16,TRBD1,.,TRBJ1-4,TRBV7-6,CASRSPGQGRVEKLFF,TGTGCCAGCAGATCCCCCGGACAGGGGAGAGTTGAAAAACTGTTTTTT
15,.,.,TRBJ2-7,TRBV5-1,CASSLARQGGYEQYF,TGCGCCAGCAGCTTGGCCCGCCAGGGGGGCTACGAGCAGTACTTC
13,.,few,TRBJ2-7,TRBV6-5,CASMSSPLYEQYF,TGTGCCAGCATGTCCTCTCCCCTCTACGAGCAGTACTTC
14,.,.,TRBJ2-3,TRBV5-1,CASSTGWGPDTQYF,TGCGCCAGCAGTACAGGATGGGGCCCAGATACGCAGTATTTT
12,.,.,TRBJ2-7,TRBV7-2,CASSPPLYEQYF,TGTGCCAGCAGCCCCCCCCTTTACGAGCAGTACTTC
16,.,.,TRBJ1-2,TRBV7-9,CASSPSLGGSGYGYTF,TGTGCCAGCAGCCCATCCCTTGGAGGGTCGGGCTATGGCTACACCTTC
15,.,.,TRBJ2-3,TRBV11-3,CASSPGGGPADTQYF,TGTGCCAGCAGCCCTGGGGGGGGGCCGGCAGATACGCAGTATTTT
11,.,.,TRBJ2-5,TRBV20-1,CRLGGQETQYF,TGCCGCCTCGGGGGACAGGAGACCCAGTACTTC
15,.,.,TRBJ2-7,TRBV7-9,CASSLYRNPTGEQYF,TGTGCCAGCAGCTTATACCGGAACCCAACGGGCGAGCAGTACTTC
16,TRBD1,.,TRBJ2-2,TRBV5-4,CASSLGTGFSIGELFF,TGTGCCAGCAGCTTAGGGACAGGGTTCTCGATCGGGGAGCTGTTTTTT
12,.,.,TRBJ2-7,TRBV2,CAGRPGSYEQYF,TGTGCCGGGCGACCCGGGAGCTACGAGCAGTACTTC